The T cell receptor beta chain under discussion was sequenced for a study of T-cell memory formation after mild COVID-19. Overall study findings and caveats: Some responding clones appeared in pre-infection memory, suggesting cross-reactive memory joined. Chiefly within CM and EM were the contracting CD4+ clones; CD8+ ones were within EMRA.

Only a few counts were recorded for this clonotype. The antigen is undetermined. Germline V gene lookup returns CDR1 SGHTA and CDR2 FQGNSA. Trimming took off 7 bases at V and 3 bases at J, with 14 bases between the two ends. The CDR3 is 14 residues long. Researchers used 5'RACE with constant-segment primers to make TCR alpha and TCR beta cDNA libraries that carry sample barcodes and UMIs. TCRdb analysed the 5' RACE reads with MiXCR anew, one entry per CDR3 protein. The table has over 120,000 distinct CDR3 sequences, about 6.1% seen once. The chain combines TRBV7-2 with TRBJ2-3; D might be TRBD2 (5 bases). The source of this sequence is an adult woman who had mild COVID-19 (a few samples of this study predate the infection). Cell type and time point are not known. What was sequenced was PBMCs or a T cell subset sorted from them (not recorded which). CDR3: CASNRGSRTDTQYF. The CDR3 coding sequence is TGTGCCAGCAATCGGGGAAGCCGGACAGATACGCAGTATTTT.